One and the same sample provided the 2 T cell receptor beta chains below, sequenced in a study of long-term antiretroviral therapy in people with HIV. Assay version v3.0 of immunoSEQ was used, and it was run at survey level. Measured with immunoSEQ multiplex PCR; TCRdb has only the in-frame clones, and not every one. Among 25,000 to 35,000 clones listed, roughly 90% were seen once. Material: unsorted PBMCs, obtained 2 years after starting antiretroviral therapy. These receptors were collected from a man aged 45-60 years with HIV.

This rearrangement joins TRBV5-6 to TRBJ2-5; TRBD1 matches 7 bases. J lost 4 bases, V lost 1 base, and 1 base had no gene match. Germline V gene lookup returns CDR1 SGHDT and CDR2 YYEEEE. The CDR3 extends over 13 amino acids. CDR3 DNA: TGTGCCAGCAGCTTGCCAGGGGGAGAGACCCAGTACTTC. Encoded protein: CASSLPGGETQYF.

The chain links TRBV25-1 to TRBJ2-1; 7 bases align to TRBD2. There are 15 residues in the CDR3. Germline CDR1 reads MGHDK; CDR2 reads SYGVNS. The trim removed 0 bases at V and 5 bases at J, leaving 4 bases unmatched. The CDR3 protein is CASSEYMGGNNEQFF. CDR3 bases: TGTGCCAGCAGTGAATATATGGGAGGGAACAATGAGCAGTTCTTC.